The entry below describes one T cell receptor (beta chain). Its antigen is unknown. Stage II-IVA oral cavity squamous cell carcinoma was new and untreated by systemic or radiation therapy. CDR1 and CDR2 from the germline V gene are MGHRA and YSYEKL. V gave up 0 bases and J gave up 0 bases, with 11 bases separating them. The CDR3 runs to 17 residues. TCRdb's copy holds only in-frame clones and misses some; the assay was immunoSEQ multiplex PCR. The data hold over 10,000 clones, with about 65% observed a single time. This sample was included in a study of neoadjuvant anti-PD-1 for oral cavity cancer. Study context: Non-progressing patients received a fourth nivolumab dose near day 43, then surgery on days 50-56. Study-wide points: Higher pretreatment Treg/Th17 ratios tracked higher pretreatment blood clonality.

The TCR originated in a person aged 40 to 85 with oral cavity squamous cell carcinoma. The sample was PBMCs, taken before nivolumab (anti-PD-1) treatment. The rearrangement joins TRBV4-1 to TRBJ2-2; no definite D call. The CDR3: CASSQDLKAANTGELFF. Written as DNA, the CDR3 is TGCGCCAGCAGCCAAGATCTAAAGGCGGCGAACACCGGGGAGCTGTTTTTT.